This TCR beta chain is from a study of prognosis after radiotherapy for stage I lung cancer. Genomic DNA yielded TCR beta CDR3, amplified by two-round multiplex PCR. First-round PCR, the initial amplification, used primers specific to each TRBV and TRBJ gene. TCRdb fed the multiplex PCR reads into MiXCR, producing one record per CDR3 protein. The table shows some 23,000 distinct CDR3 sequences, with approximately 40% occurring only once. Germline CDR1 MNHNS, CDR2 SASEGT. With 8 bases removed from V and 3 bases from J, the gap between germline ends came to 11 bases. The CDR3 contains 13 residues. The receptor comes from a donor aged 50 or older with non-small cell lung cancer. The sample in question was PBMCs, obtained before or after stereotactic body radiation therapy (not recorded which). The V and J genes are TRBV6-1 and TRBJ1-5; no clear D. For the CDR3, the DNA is TGTGCCAGCGGCTGGCAAGACAATCAGCCCCAGCATTTT. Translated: CASGWQDNQPQHF.